The rows below give T cell receptor beta chains drawn from one sample of a study of blood T cell repertoires in COVID-19. Here immunoSEQ multiplex PCR was the method, and the copy in TCRdb shows in-frame clones only, minus some. This sample has 150,000 to 200,000 clones, with over 80% found just once. Sequenced sample: PBMCs or T cells enriched from blood (not recorded which). The origin of the receptors is a woman aged 55-69 years who had recovered from COVID-19. The CDR3 runs from the conserved cysteine through the conserved F or W. The order of the fields is J gene, V gene, D gene, clone size, CDR3 DNA, CDR3 protein. The D gene is left open where the match is weak. Where a row states a size, it is once, few, many or the class of an expanded clone; other rows omit it.

J: TRBJ2-3
V: TRBV28
D: TRBD1
size: NA
DNA: TGTGCCAGCCGGGACAGGGGCACAGATACGCAGTATTTT
CDR3: CASRDRGTDTQYF

J: TRBJ1-2
V: TRBV19
D: NA
size: few
DNA: TGTGCCAGCCGGCCCCAGGGCCAGGGCTATGGCTACACCTTC
CDR3: CASRPQGQGYGYTF

J: TRBJ1-4
V: TRBV28
D: TRBD1
size: NA
DNA: TGTGCCAGCAGTACCCAGGGGGATAATGAAAAACTGTTTTTT
CDR3: CASSTQGDNEKLFF

J: TRBJ2-2
V: TRBV30
D: NA
size: few
DNA: TGTGCCTGGAGTGTTCTACCGCTCCCCCTAAACACCGGGGAGCTGTTTTTT
CDR3: CAWSVLPLPLNTGELFF

J: TRBJ1-6
V: TRBV6-5
D: NA
size: NA
DNA: TGTGCCAGCACGACGGGGGGCGGTAATTCACCCCTCCACTTT
CDR3: CASTTGGGNSPLHF

J: TRBJ2-1
V: TRBV19
D: NA
size: NA
DNA: TGTGCCAGTAGTTATCGGGGGAGCCCCCGGCAGTTCTTC
CDR3: CASSYRGSPRQFF

J: TRBJ1-2
V: TRBV5-6
D: NA
size: NA
DNA: TGTGCCAGCAGCTTGGGGCCCGCAGGGGCCATTACTAACTATGGCTACACCTTC
CDR3: CASSLGPAGAITNYGYTF

J: TRBJ1-5
V: TRBV27
D: NA
size: NA
DNA: TGTGCCAGCAGTTTTGGGGCAGGGCAACAGCCCCAGCATTTT
CDR3: CASSFGAGQQPQHF

J: TRBJ2-5
V: TRBV12-3/TRBV12-4
D: NA
size: NA
DNA: TGTGCCAGCGGTCTTAGTCCAGAGACCCAGTACTTC
CDR3: CASGLSPETQYF

J: TRBJ1-3
V: TRBV18
D: TRBD1
size: few
DNA: TGTGCCAGCTCACCACTCCGCGGGACAGCCGTCTCTGGAAACACCATATATTTT
CDR3: CASSPLRGTAVSGNTIYF

J: TRBJ2-5
V: TRBV10-2
D: TRBD1
size: NA
DNA: TGCGCCAGCGCCTTACAGGGGGCGGTGGAGGAGACCCAGTACTTC
CDR3: CASALQGAVEETQYF

J: TRBJ2-7
V: TRBV18
D: TRBD1
size: NA
DNA: TGTGCCAGCTCCCCCTCCGGGGACAGCCGCTACGAGCAGTACTTC
CDR3: CASSPSGDSRYEQYF

J: TRBJ2-5
V: TRBV18
D: TRBD1
size: NA
DNA: TGTGCCAGCTCACCACCGTCCAGGGGGTTTGAGACCCAGTACTTC
CDR3: CASSPPSRGFETQYF

J: TRBJ2-1
V: TRBV19
D: TRBD1
size: NA
DNA: TGTGCCAGTAGAACATCCGGGACAGTGTTCCGCTACAATGAGCAGTTCTTC
CDR3: CASRTSGTVFRYNEQFF

J: TRBJ1-2
V: TRBV3-1/TRBV3-2
D: TRBD1
size: NA
DNA: TGTGCCAGCAGCCATACAGGGGGGGATGGCTACACCTTC
CDR3: CASSHTGGDGYTF

J: TRBJ2-2
V: TRBV27
D: NA
size: once
DNA: TGTGCCAGCCCTACCGGCACCGGGGAGCTGTTTTTT
CDR3: CASPTGTGELFF

J: TRBJ2-7
V: TRBV10-1
D: TRBD1
size: NA
DNA: TGCGCCAGCAGCCGGGGACAGGCCTACGAGCAGTACTTC
CDR3: CASSRGQAYEQYF

J: TRBJ1-4
V: TRBV9
D: TRBD1
size: NA
DNA: TGTGCCAGCAGCTTAGCAACAGGGGCCGGCGGTGAAAAACTGTTTTTT
CDR3: CASSLATGAGGEKLFF

J: TRBJ2-2
V: TRBV6-5
D: TRBD1
size: NA
DNA: TGTGCCAGCAGTATAAACAGGGGTCACACCGGGGAGCTGTTTTTT
CDR3: CASSINRGHTGELFF

J: TRBJ2-7
V: TRBV5-1
D: NA
size: NA
DNA: TGCGCCAGCGCGGGCTCACCTTCCTACGAGCAGTACTTC
CDR3: CASAGSPSYEQYF

J: TRBJ2-3
V: TRBV6-5
D: TRBD1
size: few
DNA: TGTGCCATATGGACAGGGTTGGGCACAGATACGCAGTATTTT
CDR3: CAIWTGLGTDTQYF

J: TRBJ1-4
V: TRBV10-3
D: TRBD1
size: once
DNA: TGTGCCACAAAAACAGGGGGGGAAAAACTGTTTTTT
CDR3: CATKTGGEKLFF

J: TRBJ1-3
V: TRBV30
D: NA
size: NA
DNA: TGTGCCTGGAGTCGGACTAACACCATATATTTT
CDR3: CAWSRTNTIYF

J: TRBJ2-3
V: TRBV28
D: NA
size: NA
DNA: TGTGCCAGCAGTTTAGCGGGGCCTTGGGATACGCAGTATTTT
CDR3: CASSLAGPWDTQYF

J: TRBJ1-2
V: TRBV27
D: TRBD1
size: NA
DNA: TGTGCCAGCAGTTTCCGGGACAGGGGTGGCTACACCTTC
CDR3: CASSFRDRGGYTF

J: TRBJ1-1
V: TRBV7-3
D: NA
size: NA
DNA: TGTGCCAGCAGCGCCAGCGGGGTAGGGAACACTGAAGCTTTCTTT
CDR3: CASSASGVGNTEAFF

J: TRBJ1-4
V: TRBV4-1
D: NA
size: NA
DNA: TGCGCCAGCAGCCCAGGACAGCTACTTGAAAAACTGTTTTTT
CDR3: CASSPGQLLEKLFF

J: TRBJ1-5
V: TRBV9
D: NA
size: NA
DNA: TGTGCCAGCAGCGTAGATTTAGATCAGCCCCAGCATTTT
CDR3: CASSVDLDQPQHF

J: TRBJ2-3
V: TRBV7-6
D: NA
size: NA
DNA: TGTGCCAGCAGCTCATGGACTACTAGCACAGATACGCAGTATTTT
CDR3: CASSSWTTSTDTQYF

J: TRBJ1-3
V: TRBV9
D: NA
size: NA
DNA: TGTGCCAGCGGCGGGGCCTCCCGGGGAAACACCATATATTTT
CDR3: CASGGASRGNTIYF

J: TRBJ2-1
V: TRBV25-1
D: TRBD2
size: once
DNA: TGTGCCAGCAGGGGGTTAGCGGGGGCCGGGAATGAGCAGTTCTTC
CDR3: CASRGLAGAGNEQFF

J: TRBJ2-2
V: TRBV10-3
D: NA
size: NA
DNA: TGTGCCATCAGTGATTCACTAGCAACGAACACCGGGGAGCTGTTTTTT
CDR3: CAISDSLATNTGELFF

J: TRBJ1-5
V: TRBV2
D: TRBD1
size: NA
DNA: TGTGCCAGCAAGGGACAGGGGGGTCAGCCCCAGCATTTT
CDR3: CASKGQGGQPQHF

J: TRBJ1-4
V: TRBV28
D: TRBD1
size: NA
DNA: TGTGCCAGCAGCCCGGGACAGGGTCGCGAAAAACTGTTTTTT
CDR3: CASSPGQGREKLFF

J: TRBJ1-1
V: TRBV30
D: TRBD1
size: NA
DNA: TGTGCCTGGAGTCCCGACAGGGGGAATGAAGCTTTCTTT
CDR3: CAWSPDRGNEAFF

J: TRBJ2-3
V: TRBV5-1
D: NA
size: NA
DNA: TGCGCCAGCAGCTTCCAGGGTTTGGGCACAGATACGCAGTATTTT
CDR3: CASSFQGLGTDTQYF

J: TRBJ2-2
V: TRBV12-3/TRBV12-4
D: NA
size: NA
DNA: TGTGCCAGCAGCGGGACCGGGGAGCTGTTTTTT
CDR3: CASSGTGELFF

J: TRBJ1-5
V: TRBV6-5
D: TRBD1
size: NA
DNA: TGTGCCAGCAGTTACCGCACAGGGGGGCAGCCCCAGCATTTT
CDR3: CASSYRTGGQPQHF

J: TRBJ2-1
V: TRBV30
D: TRBD1
size: NA
DNA: TGTGCCTGGAGAGTAGGGACAGGGTGGAATGAGCAGTTCTTC
CDR3: CAWRVGTGWNEQFF

J: TRBJ1-1
V: TRBV5-1
D: TRBD1
size: NA
DNA: TGCGCCAGCAGCTCCAACAGGGGGCAAGCTTTCTTT
CDR3: CASSSNRGQAFF